This T cell receptor beta chain was identified during a study of a mutant IDH1 vaccine in newly diagnosed glioma. Study as a whole: First vaccine doses came 4-6 weeks after radiotherapy alone, or with temozolomide cycles.

Time point here: week 35, safety follow-up. In every dose of vaccine, 300 ug of mutant IDH1 20-mer peptide was given alongside topical imiquimod. Sequenced by immunoSEQ multiplex PCR; TCRdb stores in-frame clones only, minus some. The sample records over 45,000 clones, 75% to 85% being singletons. General study findings and limits: Pseudoprogression apparently tracked independently of changes in top peripheral T cell clonotypes.

As to this clone: The antigen is undetermined.

This CDR3 contains 15 residues. CDR1 and CDR2 from the germline V gene are MNHEY and SMNVEV (reference sequence). V lost 6 bases to trimming and J lost 4 bases, with 13 bases between them. This rearrangement joins TRBV27 to TRBJ2-6; perhaps D is TRBD1 or TRBD2 (5 bases each). Here the sequenced sample was PBMCs, taken from a glioma patient whose treatment included an IDH1 peptide vaccine. This sequence originates from a middle-aged man with glioma. CDR3 loop: CASRRGGTGANVLTF. The CDR3 DNA follows: TGTGCCAGCAGGCGTGGGGGAACAGGGGCCAACGTCCTGACTTTC. The whole variable domain, remainder taken from reference TRBV27 and TRBJ2-6, is EAQVTQNPRYLITVTGKKLTVTCSQNMNHEYMSWYRQDPGLGLRQIYYSMNVEVTDKGDVPEGYKVSRKEKRNFPLILESPSPNQTSLYFCASRRGGTGANVLTFGAGSRLTVL.